The 6 T cell receptor beta chains listed next were all sequenced from one sample in a study of blood T cell repertoires in COVID-19. Generated by immunoSEQ multiplex PCR, the TCRdb table keeps only in-frame clones and is missing some. The sample has about 69,000 clones, roughly 90% seen once. The sequencing input was peripheral blood. These receptors all stem from a man in his fifties or sixties with acute or convalescent COVID-19.

This sequence joins TRBV18 and TRBJ2-6; the D gene is possibly TRBD1 (6 bases). From germline, CDR1 is KGHSH and CDR2 LQKENI. CDR3 length equals 15 residues. Trimming shortened V by 3 bases and J by 2 bases, and 8 bases separated the two germline ends. CDR3 nucleotides: TGTGCCAGCTCACCGACAGGTCCTGGGGCCAACGTCCTGACTTTC. Protein sequence: CASSPTGPGANVLTF.

The V gene is TRBV9, the J gene TRBJ2-3, with TRBD2 identical over 7 bases. This CDR3 is 14 amino acids long. V shed 3 bases, J shed 4 bases, and the junction held 5 bases outside the gene matches. Germline-derived CDR1 and CDR2 are SGDLS and YYNGEE. The CDR3 sequence is CASSDGGSADTQYF. The DNA of the CDR3 is TGTGCCAGCAGCGACGGCGGGAGCGCAGATACGCAGTATTTT.

V is TRBV19 and J is TRBJ1-6; 7 positions match TRBD1. Looked up from germline, CDR1 is LNHDA and CDR2 is SQIVND (reference sequence). Germline trimming cut 0 bases from V and 9 bases from J; bases unmatched to any gene: 5. The CDR3 length is 15 residues. The CDR3 DNA is TGTGCCAGTAGTATAGATACGGCAGGGGGTTCACCCCTCCACTTT. It yields the protein CASSIDTAGGSPLHF.

This chain uses TRBV15 with TRBJ2-2; D remains ambiguous. V dropped 5 bases and J dropped 3 bases, with 7 bases sitting between them. From germline, CDR1 is LNHNV and CDR2 YYDKDF (reference sequence). The CDR3 covers 13 residues. CDR3 nucleotides: TGTGCCACCAGCGTCGGGTACACCGGGGAGCTGTTTTTT. Residues: CATSVGYTGELFF.

The V gene is TRBV24-1, the J gene TRBJ1-4; TRBD1 is a possible D gene (6 bases). V lost 3 bases and J lost 7, with 14 bases in between. The CDR3 is 15 amino acids. Germline CDR1 and CDR2: KGHDR and SFDVKD. CDR3 sequence (DNA): TGTGCCACCAGTGATCCTGGGGACATAGGTGAAAAACTGTTTTTT. This gives the protein CATSDPGDIGEKLFF.

V gene TRBV25-1 combines with J gene TRBJ1-1; perhaps TRBD1 as D (6 bases). Germline V lookup: CDR1 MGHDK, CDR2 SYGVNS. The CDR3 is 16 residues long. V lost 3 bases and J 2 bases, leaving 16 bases between the germline ends. CDR3 region: CASSDPSGTTNTEAFF. The CDR3 DNA reads TGTGCCAGCAGTGATCCCTCCGGGACAACCAACACTGAAGCTTTCTTT.